The TCR beta chain under discussion was sequenced for a study of blood T cell repertoires in COVID-19 (dated by TCRdb to the early 2020s). General notes on the study: Collaborator samples came from the United States, Italy and Spain and covered acute and convalescent phases of COVID-19. The material from the prospective study consisted of cDNA or gDNA derived from T cells, B-cell-depleted T cells, or PBMCs. The dataset comprised deeply sampled blood TCRbeta repertoires from subjects exposed to, actively infected with, or recovered from COVID-19. The repertoires were released in a freely available public database meant as a resource for research on the immune response to SARS-CoV-2. Samples came from the ongoing ImmuneRACE study (first 160 participants) plus 1,254 subjects from 6 global collaborators. A de-identified subject ID, COVID-19 status, age in years and sex were almost always included in the sample metadata. Where available, HLA class I and class II types were taken from metadata supplied by the sample provider and were not determined by assay-based typing.

TCRbeta CDR3 regions were amplified from genomic DNA by means of the immunoSEQ Assay, a bias-controlled multiplex PCR. On the authors' methods: Within the assay, amplification of reference gene primers was used to estimate how many nucleated cells each sample contained. Sequence reads were collapsed and filtered to measure the absolute abundance of every unique TCRbeta CDR3 rearrangement. For each sample, productive Simpson clonality was calculated as the square root of Simpson's diversity index over productive rearrangements. Held by TCRdb, this immuneACCESS table contains in-frame sequences only and omits some clones. Under half of the omission traces to an unresolved V gene where checked; the cause of the rest is unknown. The DNA gave D and trimming, while V, J and clone size come from that table. This sample is represented by about 380,000 clones; about 89% of them were singletons. The ten largest make up 1% to 1.5% of the sample.

A word on this clone: It has no known antigen specificity. Qualities for individual bases were not recorded, and no much larger clone is one base off.

Participants in the prospective study were aged 18 to 89 years, lived in about two dozen United States geographic areas, and enrolled through a virtual design. In the prospective study, participants were assigned to cohorts based on the clinical history participants reported in a screening survey and a study questionnaire. ImmuneRACE Cohort 3 recovered participants were defined by two consecutive negative NP/OP PCR tests, healthcare professional clearance, or symptom resolution. Mobile phlebotomists in the prospective study collected whole blood, serum and a nasopharyngeal or oropharyngeal swab from every participant. Additional blood draws and questionnaires over an approximately two-month period could optionally be provided by prospective study participants. Before DNA extraction, prospective study blood samples were shipped either frozen or at room temperature. The CDR3 numbers 13 residues from cysteine through phenylalanine. The sequence is cut down to CDR3 DNA, 39 bases in frame from base 1. CDR1 and CDR2, per the germline V gene (reference sequence), are LNHNV and YYDKDF. V lost 1 base and J lost 5 bases; the stretch between them is 8 bases long.

What the authors observed across the whole study: Clinical and demographic metadata were provided uncurated, with the amount varying by source and participant.

The chain is made from TRBV15 and TRBJ1-1; the D gene is not confidently resolved. Input material: PBMCs or T cells enriched from blood (not recorded which). This TCR came from a man aged 30 to 45 who had recovered from COVID-19. The CDR3 region reads CATSRGTGTEAFF. The DNA reads TGTGCCACCAGCAGAGGAACCGGGACTGAAGCTTTCTTT.